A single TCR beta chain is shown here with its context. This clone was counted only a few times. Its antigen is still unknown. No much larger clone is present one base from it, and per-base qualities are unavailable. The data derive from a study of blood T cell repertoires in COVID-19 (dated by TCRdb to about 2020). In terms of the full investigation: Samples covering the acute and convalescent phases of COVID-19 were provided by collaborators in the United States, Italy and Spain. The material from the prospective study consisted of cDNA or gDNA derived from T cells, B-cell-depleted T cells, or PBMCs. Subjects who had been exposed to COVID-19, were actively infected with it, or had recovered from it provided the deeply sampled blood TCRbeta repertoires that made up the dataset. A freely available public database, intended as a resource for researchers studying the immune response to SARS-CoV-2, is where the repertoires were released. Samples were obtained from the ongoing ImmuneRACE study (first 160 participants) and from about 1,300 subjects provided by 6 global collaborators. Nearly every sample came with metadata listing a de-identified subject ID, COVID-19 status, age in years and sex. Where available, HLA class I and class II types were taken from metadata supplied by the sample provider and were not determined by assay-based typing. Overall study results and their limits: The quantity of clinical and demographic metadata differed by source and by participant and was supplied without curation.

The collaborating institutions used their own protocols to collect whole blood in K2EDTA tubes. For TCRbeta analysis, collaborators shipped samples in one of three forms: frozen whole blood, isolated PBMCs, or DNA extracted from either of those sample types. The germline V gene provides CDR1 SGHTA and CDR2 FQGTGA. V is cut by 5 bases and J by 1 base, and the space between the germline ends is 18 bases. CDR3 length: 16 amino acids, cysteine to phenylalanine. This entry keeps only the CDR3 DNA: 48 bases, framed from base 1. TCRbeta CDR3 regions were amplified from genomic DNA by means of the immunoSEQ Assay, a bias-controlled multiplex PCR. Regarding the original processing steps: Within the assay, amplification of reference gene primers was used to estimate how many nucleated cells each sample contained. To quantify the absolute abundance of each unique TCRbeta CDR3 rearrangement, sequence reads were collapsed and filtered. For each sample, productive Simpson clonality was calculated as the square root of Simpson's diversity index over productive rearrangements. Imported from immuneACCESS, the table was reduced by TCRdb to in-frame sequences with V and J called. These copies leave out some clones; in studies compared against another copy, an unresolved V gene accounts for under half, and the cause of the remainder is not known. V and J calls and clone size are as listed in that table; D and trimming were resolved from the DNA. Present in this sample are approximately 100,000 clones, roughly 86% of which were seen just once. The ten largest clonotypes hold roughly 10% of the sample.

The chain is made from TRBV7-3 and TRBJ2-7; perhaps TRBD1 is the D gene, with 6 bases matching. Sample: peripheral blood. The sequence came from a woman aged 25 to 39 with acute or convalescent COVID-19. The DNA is TGTGCCAGCAGCAACCACAGGGTCGGGGAATCCTACGAGCAGTACTTC. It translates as CASSNHRVGESYEQYF.